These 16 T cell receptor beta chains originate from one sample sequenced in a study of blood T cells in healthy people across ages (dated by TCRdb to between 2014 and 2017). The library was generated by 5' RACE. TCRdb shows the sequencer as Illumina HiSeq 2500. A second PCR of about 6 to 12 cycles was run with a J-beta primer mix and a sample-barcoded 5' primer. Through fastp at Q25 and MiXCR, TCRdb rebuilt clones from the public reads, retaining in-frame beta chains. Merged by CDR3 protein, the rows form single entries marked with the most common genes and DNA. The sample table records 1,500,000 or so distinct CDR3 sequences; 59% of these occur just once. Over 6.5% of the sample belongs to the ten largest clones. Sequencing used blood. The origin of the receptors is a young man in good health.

The CDR3 is CANTRTGGRARNEQFF. The CDR3 DNA reads TGTGCCAACACCCGCACGGGCGGGAGGGCCAGGAATGAGCAGTTCTTC. The rearrangement joins TRBV12-3 or TRBV12-4 to TRBJ2-1; 9 nucleotides agree with TRBD2. V trimming: 10 bases; J trimming: 7 bases; junction bases outside the gene matches: 17. The CDR3 extends over 16 amino acids.

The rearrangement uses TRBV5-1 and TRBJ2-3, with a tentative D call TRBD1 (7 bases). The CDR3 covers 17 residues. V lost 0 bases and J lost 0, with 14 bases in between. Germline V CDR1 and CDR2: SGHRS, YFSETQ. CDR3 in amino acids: CASSLDGRGVSTDTQYF. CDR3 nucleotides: TGCGCCAGCAGCTTGGATGGCAGGGGGGTAAGCACAGATACGCAGTATTTT.

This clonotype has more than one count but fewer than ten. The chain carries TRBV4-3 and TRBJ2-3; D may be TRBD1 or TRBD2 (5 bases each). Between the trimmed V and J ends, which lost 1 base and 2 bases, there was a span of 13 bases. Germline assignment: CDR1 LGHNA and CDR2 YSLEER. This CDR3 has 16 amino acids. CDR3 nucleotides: TGCGCCAGCAGCCAAGTGGGACGACGCCACACAGATACGCAGTATTTT. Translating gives CASSQVGRRHTDTQYF.

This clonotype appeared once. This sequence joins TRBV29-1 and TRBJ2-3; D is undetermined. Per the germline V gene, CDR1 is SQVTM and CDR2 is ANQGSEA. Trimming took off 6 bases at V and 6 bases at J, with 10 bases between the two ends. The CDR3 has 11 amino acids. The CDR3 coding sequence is TGCAGCGTGACTCTTTCGGATACGCAGTATTTT. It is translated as CSVTLSDTQYF.

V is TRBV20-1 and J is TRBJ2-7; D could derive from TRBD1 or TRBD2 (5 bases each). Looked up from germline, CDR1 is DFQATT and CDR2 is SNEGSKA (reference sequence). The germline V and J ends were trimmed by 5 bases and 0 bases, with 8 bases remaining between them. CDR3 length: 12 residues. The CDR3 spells CSAEGSSYEQYF. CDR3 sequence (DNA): TGCAGTGCTGAGGGGTCCTCCTACGAGCAGTACTTC.

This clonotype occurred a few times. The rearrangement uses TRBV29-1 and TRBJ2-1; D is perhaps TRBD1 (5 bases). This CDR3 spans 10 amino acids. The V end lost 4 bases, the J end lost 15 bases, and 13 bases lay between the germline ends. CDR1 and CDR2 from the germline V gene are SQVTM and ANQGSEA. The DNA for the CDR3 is TGCAGCGTTGTGGCAGGGATGGCGTTCTTC. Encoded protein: CSVVAGMAFF.

CDR3 in amino acids: CASSPPGRGYEQFF. The CDR3 region has the DNA TGTGCCAGCAGCCCGCCCGGGCGAGGGTATGAGCAGTTCTTC. The chain joins TRBV13 to TRBJ2-1, with a tentative D call TRBD2 (5 bases). Trimming removed 5 bases from V and 8 bases from J, with 16 bases in between. Germline assignment: CDR1 PRHDT and CDR2 FYEKMQ (reference sequence). The CDR3 has 14 residues.

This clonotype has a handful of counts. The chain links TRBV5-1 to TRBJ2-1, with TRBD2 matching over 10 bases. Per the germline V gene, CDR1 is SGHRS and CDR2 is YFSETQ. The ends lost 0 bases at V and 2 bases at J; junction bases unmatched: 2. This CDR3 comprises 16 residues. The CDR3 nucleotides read TGCGCCAGCAGCTTGGCTAGCGGGGGCACCTACAATGAGCAGTTCTTC. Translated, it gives CASSLASGGTYNEQFF.

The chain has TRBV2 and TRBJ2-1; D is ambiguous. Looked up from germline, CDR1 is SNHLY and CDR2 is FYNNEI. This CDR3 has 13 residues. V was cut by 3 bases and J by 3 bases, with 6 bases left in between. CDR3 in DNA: TGTGCCAGCAGTGAGGAAGTCTACAATGAGCAGTTCTTC. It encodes CASSEEVYNEQFF. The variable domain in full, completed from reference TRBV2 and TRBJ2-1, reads EPEVTQTPSHQVTQMGQEVILRCVPISNHLYFYWYRQILGQKVEFLVSFYNNEISEKSEIFDDQFSVERPDGSNFTLKIRSTKLEDSAMYFCASSEEVYNEQFFGPGTRLTVL.

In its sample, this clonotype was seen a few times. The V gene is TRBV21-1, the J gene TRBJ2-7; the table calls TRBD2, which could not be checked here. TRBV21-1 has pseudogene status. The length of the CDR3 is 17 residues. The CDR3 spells CASTIPMRLAGSYEQYF. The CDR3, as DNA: TGTGCCAGCACCATTCCCATGAGACTAGCGGGATCCTACGAGCAGTACTTC.

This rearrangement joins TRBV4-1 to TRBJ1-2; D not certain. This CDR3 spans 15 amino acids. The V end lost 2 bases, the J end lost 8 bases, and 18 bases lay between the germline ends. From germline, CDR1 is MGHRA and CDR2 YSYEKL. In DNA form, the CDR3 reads TGCGCCAGCAGCCAATCCCCAAACAGTGTAGCGGGCTACACCTTC. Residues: CASSQSPNSVAGYTF.

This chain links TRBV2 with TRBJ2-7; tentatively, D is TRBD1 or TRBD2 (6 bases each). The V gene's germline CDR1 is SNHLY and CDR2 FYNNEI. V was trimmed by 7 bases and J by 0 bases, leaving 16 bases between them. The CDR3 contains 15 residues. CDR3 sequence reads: CASMGGRDGSYEQYF. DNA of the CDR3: TGTGCCAGCATGGGGGGCCGGGACGGCTCCTACGAGCAGTACTTC.

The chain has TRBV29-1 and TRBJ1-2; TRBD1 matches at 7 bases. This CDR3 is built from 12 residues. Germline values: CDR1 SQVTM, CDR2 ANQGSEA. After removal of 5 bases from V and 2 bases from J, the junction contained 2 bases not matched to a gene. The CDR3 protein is CSVIQGNYGYTF. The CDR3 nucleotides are TGCAGCGTTATACAGGGGAACTATGGCTACACCTTC.

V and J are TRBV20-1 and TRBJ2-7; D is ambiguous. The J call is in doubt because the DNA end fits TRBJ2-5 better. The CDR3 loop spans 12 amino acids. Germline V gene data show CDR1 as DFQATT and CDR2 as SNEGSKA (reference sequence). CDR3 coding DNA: TGCAGTGCTAGTTTCGGACGAGCGACCCAGTACTTC. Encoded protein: CSASFGRATQYF.

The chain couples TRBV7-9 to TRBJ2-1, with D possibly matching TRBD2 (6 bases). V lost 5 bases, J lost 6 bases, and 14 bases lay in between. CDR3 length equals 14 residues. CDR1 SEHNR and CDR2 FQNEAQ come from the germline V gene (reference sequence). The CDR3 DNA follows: TGTGCCAGCAGCGTGGGCGGGAAGGGCAATGAGCAGTTCTTC. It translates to CASSVGGKGNEQFF.

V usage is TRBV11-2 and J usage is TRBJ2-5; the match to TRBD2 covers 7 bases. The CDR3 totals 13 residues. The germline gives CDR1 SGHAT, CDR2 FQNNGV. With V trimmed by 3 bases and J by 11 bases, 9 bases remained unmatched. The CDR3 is CASSFTSVGEQYF. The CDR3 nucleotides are TGTGCCAGCAGCTTTACTAGCGTTGGGGAGCAGTACTTC.